The 12 T cell receptor beta chains below were found in one sample sequenced in a study of blood T cell repertoires in COVID-19. Sequencing used immunoSEQ multiplex PCR; TCRdb keeps in-frame clones, though not all of them. The data contain approximately 300,000 clones, nearly 90% of them singletons. Sequencing used PBMCs or T cells enriched from blood (not recorded which). The receptors shown here come from a woman aged 30 to 39 who had recovered from COVID-19.

CDR3 coding DNA: TGCGCCGGCGGTGGGCAGCGACTTGAAGCTTTCTTT. It codes for CAGGGQRLEAFF. This chain links TRBV10-1 with TRBJ1-1; no firm D call. The length of the CDR3 is 12 residues. CDR1 and CDR2 from the germline V gene are WNHNN and SYGVQD (reference sequence). Trimming removed 11 bases from V and 7 bases from J, with 17 bases in between.

This clone was seen a single time. The chain uses TRBV10-3 and TRBJ1-5; tentatively, D is TRBD1 (5 bases). The length of the CDR3 is 13 residues. Germline values: CDR1 ENHRY, CDR2 SYGVKD. Trimming shortened V by 6 bases and J by 3 bases, and 9 bases separated the two germline ends. CDR3 coding DNA: TGTGCCATCAGACCGACAGACAATCAGCCCCAGCATTTT. It encodes CAIRPTDNQPQHF.

The chain employs TRBV20-1 and TRBJ1-1; D is possibly TRBD1 (6 bases). V gave up 6 bases and J gave up 4 bases, with 9 bases separating them. CDR1 DFQATT and CDR2 SNEGSKA come from the germline V gene (reference sequence). The length of the CDR3 is 11 residues. Written as DNA, the CDR3 is TGCAGTGCCTCAGGGGTCACTGAAGCTTTCTTT. This translates into CSASGVTEAFF.

V gene TRBV2 combines with J gene TRBJ2-2; 8 bases map to TRBD2. V lost 7 bases, J lost 7 bases, and 11 bases stayed unmatched. The CDR3 has 15 amino acids. Germline-derived CDR1 and CDR2 are SNHLY and FYNNEI. This chain's CDR3 is CASTRGLGSGGELFF. Here the CDR3 DNA reads TGTGCCAGCACTAGGGGACTAGGATCGGGCGGGGAGCTGTTTTTT. Using reference TRBV2 and TRBJ2-2 for the parts outside the CDR3, the full variable domain is EPEVTQTPSHQVTQMGQEVILRCVPISNHLYFYWYRQILGQKVEFLVSFYNNEISEKSEIFDDQFSVERPDGSNFTLKIRSTKLEDSAMYFCASTRGLGSGGELFFGEGSRLTVL.

Comments on this clone: A junction end diverges from the germline sequence, so it may reflect a read error. The chain couples TRBV2 to TRBJ1-2, with D possibly matching TRBD1 (5 bases). This CDR3 has 12 residues. Germline V gene sequence: CDR1 SNHLY, CDR2 FYNNEI. CDR3 in amino acids: CASSTGNYGYTF. CDR3 DNA sequence: TGTGCCAGCAGCACAGGTAACTATGGTTACACCTTC.

The J gene is TRBJ1-1, the V gene TRBV11-1; D is unresolved. The CDR3 sequence is 14 residues long. V shed 3 bases and J shed 1 base, with 9 bases lying between them. Germline-derived CDR1 and CDR2 are SGHAT and FQDESV (reference sequence). The CDR3 is CASSFAGPNTEAFF. Here the CDR3 DNA reads TGTGCCAGCAGCTTCGCAGGTCCGAACACTGAAGCTTTCTTT.

The chain combines TRBV10-3 with TRBJ2-7, with 10 positions matching TRBD2. Germline V gives CDR1 ENHRY, CDR2 SYGVKD. The length of the CDR3 is 16 residues. With V trimmed by 3 bases and J by 6 bases, 11 bases remained unmatched. Here the CDR3 reads CAISDASLAGYGEQYF. The DNA of the CDR3 is TGTGCCATCAGTGACGCCTCACTAGCGGGGTACGGCGAGCAGTACTTC.

The genes are TRBV9 and TRBJ2-1; unclear D gene. CDR3 length: 11 residues. V lost 3 bases to trimming and J lost 5 bases, with 3 bases between them. Looked up from germline, CDR1 is SGDLS and CDR2 is YYNGEE. The CDR3 sequence is CASSANNEQFF. In nucleotides, the CDR3 is TGTGCCAGCAGCGCAAACAATGAGCAGTTCTTC.

The rearrangement uses TRBV5-4 and TRBJ1-1; D might be TRBD1 (5 bases). Trimming left V 1 base short and J 4 bases short, with 17 bases between. Germline CDR1 is SGHNT and CDR2 is YYREEE (reference sequence). The CDR3 is 16 amino acids. CDR3 coding DNA: TGTGCCAGCAGCTTGTTCCACGGGAACGGGGGCACTGAAGCTTTCTTT. It codes for CASSLFHGNGGTEAFF.

The gene calls are TRBV3-1 (or the pseudogene TRBV3-2) and TRBJ1-1; TRBD1 might be the D (6 bases). V was clipped by 5 bases and J by 4 bases, with 11 bases between them. The CDR3 is 13 amino acids. Per germline, CDR1 LGHDT and CDR2 YNNKEL (reference sequence). CDR3 in amino acids: CASSFVGGTEAFF. The CDR3 nucleotides are TGTGCCAGCAGCTTCGTAGGGGGCACTGAAGCTTTCTTT.

This sequence joins TRBV5-1 and TRBJ1-1; D is ambiguous. Germline lookup yields CDR1 SGHRS and CDR2 YFSETQ. The CDR3 has 14 residues. The V gene lost 5 bases and the J gene lost 6 bases, with 17 bases spanning the gap. This CDR3 is CASSFLGLGSEAFF. The DNA for the CDR3 is TGCGCCAGCAGTTTCCTGGGCCTTGGCTCTGAAGCTTTCTTT.

The chain combines TRBV5-6 with TRBJ1-6; TRBD1 matches 8 bases. After removal of 2 bases from V and 9 bases from J, the junction contained 4 bases not matched to a gene. The CDR3 is 14 residues long. Germline-derived CDR1 and CDR2 are SGHDT and YYEEEE. The chain's CDR3 is CASSFDQGASPLHF. CDR3 DNA: TGTGCCAGCAGCTTCGATCAGGGGGCTTCACCCCTCCACTTT.